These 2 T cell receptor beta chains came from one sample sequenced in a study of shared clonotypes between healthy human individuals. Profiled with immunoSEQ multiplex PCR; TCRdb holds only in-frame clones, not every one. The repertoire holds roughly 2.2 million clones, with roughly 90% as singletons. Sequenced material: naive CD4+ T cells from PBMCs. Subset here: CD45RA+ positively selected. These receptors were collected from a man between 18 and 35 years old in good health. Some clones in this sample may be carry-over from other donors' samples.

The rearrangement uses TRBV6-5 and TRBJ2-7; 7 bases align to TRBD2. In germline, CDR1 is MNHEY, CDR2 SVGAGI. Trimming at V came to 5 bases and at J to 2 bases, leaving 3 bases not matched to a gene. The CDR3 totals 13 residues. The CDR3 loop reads CASSRGLAYEQYF. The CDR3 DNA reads TGTGCCAGCAGTCGAGGACTAGCCTACGAGCAGTACTTC.

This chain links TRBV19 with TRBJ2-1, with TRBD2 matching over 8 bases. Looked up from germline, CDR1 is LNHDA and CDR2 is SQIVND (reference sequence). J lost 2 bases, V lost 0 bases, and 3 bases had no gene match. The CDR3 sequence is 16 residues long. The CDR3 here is CASSIDEAGAYNEQFF. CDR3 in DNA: TGTGCCAGTAGTATAGATGAAGCGGGGGCCTACAATGAGCAGTTCTTC.